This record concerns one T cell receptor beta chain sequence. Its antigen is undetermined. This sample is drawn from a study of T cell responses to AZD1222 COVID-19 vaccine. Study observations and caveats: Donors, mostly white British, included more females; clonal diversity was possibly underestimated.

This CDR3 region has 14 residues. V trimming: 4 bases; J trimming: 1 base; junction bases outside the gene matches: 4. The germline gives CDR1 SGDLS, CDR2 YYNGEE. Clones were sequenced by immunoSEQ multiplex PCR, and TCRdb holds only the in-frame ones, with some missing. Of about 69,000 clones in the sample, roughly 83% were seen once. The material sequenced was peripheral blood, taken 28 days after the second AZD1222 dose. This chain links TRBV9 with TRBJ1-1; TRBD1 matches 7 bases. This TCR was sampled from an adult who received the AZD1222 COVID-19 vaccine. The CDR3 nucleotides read TGTGCCAGCAGCCCCCGGACAGGGAACACTGAAGCTTTCTTT. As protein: CASSPRTGNTEAFF.